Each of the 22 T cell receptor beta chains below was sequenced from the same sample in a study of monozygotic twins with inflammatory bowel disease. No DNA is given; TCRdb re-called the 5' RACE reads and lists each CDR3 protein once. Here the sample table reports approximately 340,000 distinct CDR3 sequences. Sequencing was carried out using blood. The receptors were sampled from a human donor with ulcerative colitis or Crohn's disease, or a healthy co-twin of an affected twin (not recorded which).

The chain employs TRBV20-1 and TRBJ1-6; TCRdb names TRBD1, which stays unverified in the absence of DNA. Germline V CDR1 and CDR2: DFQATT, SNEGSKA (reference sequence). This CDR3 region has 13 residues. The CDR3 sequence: CSARDSGKSPLHF.

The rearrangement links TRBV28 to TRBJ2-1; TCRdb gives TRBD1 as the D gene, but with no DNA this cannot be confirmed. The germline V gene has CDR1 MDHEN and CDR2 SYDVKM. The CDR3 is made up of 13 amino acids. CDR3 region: CASRLGGGNEQFF.

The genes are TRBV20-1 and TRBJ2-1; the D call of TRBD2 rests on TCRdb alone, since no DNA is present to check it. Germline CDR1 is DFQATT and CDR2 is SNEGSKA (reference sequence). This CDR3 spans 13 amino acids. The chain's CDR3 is CSALAFSYNEQFF.

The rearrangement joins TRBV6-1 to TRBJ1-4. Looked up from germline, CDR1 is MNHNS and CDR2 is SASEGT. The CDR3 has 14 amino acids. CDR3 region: CASSDWAQDEKLFF.

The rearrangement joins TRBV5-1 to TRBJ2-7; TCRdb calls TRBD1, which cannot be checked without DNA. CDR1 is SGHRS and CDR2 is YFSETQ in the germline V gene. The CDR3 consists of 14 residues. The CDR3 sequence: CASRAGQSSYEQYF.

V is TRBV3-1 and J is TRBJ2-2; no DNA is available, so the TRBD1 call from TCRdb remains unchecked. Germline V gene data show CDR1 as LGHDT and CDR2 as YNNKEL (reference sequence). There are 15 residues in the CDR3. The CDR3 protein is CASRPGTLNTGELFF.

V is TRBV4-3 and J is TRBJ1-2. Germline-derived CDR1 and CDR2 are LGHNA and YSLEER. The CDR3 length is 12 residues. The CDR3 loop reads CASSGRGDGYTF.

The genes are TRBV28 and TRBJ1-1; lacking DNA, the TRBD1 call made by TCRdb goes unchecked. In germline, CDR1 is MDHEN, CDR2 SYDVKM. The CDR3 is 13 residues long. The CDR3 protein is CASQRDTYTEAFF.

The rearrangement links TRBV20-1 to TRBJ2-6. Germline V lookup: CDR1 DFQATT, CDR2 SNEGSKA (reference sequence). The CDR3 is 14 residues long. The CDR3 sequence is CSARVASGANVLTF.

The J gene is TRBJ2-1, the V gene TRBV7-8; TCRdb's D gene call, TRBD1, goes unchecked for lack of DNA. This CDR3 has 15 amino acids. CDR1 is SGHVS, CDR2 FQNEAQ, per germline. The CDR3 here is CASSPRESSYNEQFF.

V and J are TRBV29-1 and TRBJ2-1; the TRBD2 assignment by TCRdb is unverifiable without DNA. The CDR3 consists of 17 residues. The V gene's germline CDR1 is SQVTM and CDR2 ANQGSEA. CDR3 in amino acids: CSCRGILAGVSVNEQFF.

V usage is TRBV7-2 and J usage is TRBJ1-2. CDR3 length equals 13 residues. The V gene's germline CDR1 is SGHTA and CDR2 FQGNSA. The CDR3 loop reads CASSRLGDYGYTF. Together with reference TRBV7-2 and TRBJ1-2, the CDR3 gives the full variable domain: GAGVSQSPSNKVTEKGKDVELRCDPISGHTALYWYRQSLGQGLEFLIYFQGNSAPDKSGLPSDRFSAERTGGSVSTLTIQRTQQEDSAVYLCASSRLGDYGYTFGSGTRLTVV.

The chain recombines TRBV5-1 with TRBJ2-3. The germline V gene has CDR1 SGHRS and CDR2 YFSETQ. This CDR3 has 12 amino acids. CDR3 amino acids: CASSAKTDTQYF. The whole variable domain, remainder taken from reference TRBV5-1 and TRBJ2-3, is KAGVTQTPRYLIKTRGQQVTLSCSPISGHRSVSWYQQTPGQGLQFLFEYFSETQRNKGNFPGRFSGRQFSNSRSEMNVSTLELGDSALYLCASSAKTDTQYFGPGTRLTVL.

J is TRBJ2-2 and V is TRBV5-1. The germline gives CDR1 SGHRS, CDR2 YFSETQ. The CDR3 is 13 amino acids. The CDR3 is CASRLSGTGELFF.

The CDR3 is CASSLNPRETYEQYF. The chain recombines TRBV11-2 with TRBJ2-7; TCRdb's assignment of TRBD2 cannot be checked, as there is no DNA. CDR3 length: 15 amino acids. Looked up from germline, CDR1 is SGHAT and CDR2 is FQNNGV.

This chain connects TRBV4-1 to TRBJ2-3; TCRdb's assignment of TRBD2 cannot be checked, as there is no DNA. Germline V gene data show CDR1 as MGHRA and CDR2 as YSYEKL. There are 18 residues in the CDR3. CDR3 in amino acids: CASSQPGLLAGGGDTQYF.

CDR3 region: CASSLGTGSLGANVLTF. The chain is built from TRBV12-3 or TRBV12-4 and TRBJ2-6; checking the TCRdb D call of TRBD1 is not possible without DNA. The CDR3 covers 17 residues.

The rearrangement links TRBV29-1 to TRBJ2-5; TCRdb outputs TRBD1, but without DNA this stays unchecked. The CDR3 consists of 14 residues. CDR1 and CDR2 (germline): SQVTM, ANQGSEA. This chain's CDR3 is CSATDRLNTETQYF. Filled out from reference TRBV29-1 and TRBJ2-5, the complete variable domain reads SAVISQKPSRDICQRGTSLTIQCQVDSQVTMMFWYRQQPGQSLTLIATANQGSEATYESGFVIDKFPISRPNLTFSTLTVSNMSPEDSSIYLCSATDRLNTETQYFGPGTRLLVL.

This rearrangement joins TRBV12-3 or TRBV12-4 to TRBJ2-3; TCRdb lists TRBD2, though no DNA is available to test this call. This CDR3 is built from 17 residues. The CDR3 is CASSGLAGGSLTDTQYF.

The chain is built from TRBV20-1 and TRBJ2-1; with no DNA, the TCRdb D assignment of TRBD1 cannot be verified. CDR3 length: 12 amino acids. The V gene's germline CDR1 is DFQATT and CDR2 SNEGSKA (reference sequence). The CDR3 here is CSARAFYNEQFF.

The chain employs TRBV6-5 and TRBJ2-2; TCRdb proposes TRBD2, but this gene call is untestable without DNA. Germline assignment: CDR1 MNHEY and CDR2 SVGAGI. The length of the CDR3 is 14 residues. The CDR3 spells CASSLMGLGGELFF.

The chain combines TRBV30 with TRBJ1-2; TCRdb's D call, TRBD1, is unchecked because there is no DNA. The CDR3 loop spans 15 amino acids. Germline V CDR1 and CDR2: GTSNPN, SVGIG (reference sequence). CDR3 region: CAWSAGDTPNYGYTF.